This T cell receptor (beta chain) originates from a study of blood T cell repertoires in COVID-19. Exposed enrollees had met someone with a PCR-confirmed or clinician-diagnosed COVID-19 case at some point within the 2 weeks before study entry. Sequencing used immunoSEQ multiplex PCR; TCRdb keeps in-frame clones, though not all of them. The data show around 270,000 clones, 80% to 90% seen once. The clonotype was recovered from a woman aged 40 to 50 who had been exposed to COVID-19. Sequenced material: PBMCs or T cells enriched from blood (not recorded which).

The CDR3 nucleotides read TGTGCCATCAGGGGGACAGATAGCAATCAGCCCCAGCATTTT. Translating it yields CAIRGTDSNQPQHF. V gene TRBV10-3 combines with J gene TRBJ1-5; TRBD1 aligns across 7 bases. CDR1 and CDR2 from the germline V gene are ENHRY and SYGVKD. V trimming: 6 bases; J trimming: 0 bases; junction bases outside the gene matches: 2. The CDR3 runs 14 residues.